Shown below are 29 T cell receptor beta chains from a single sample sequenced in a study of cytomegalovirus exposure and HLA in healthy donors. Sequenced by immunoSEQ multiplex PCR; TCRdb stores in-frame clones only, minus some. Of roughly 63,000 clones listed, about 90% are singletons. Sample: PBMCs. Receptor source: a woman under 30 in good health and CMV-seronegative.

The chain uses TRBV15 and TRBJ1-2; D call uncertain. Deletions cut 0 bases from V and 1 base from J, with 6 bases between. Per the germline V gene, CDR1 is LNHNV and CDR2 is YYDKDF (reference sequence). This CDR3 is 14 amino acids long. The chain's CDR3 is CATSRDRVNYGYTF. In DNA, the CDR3 is TGTGCCACCAGCAGAGATCGGGTTAACTATGGCTACACCTTC.

The V and J genes are TRBV5-1 and TRBJ2-1; 10 bases are a match to TRBD2. The CDR3 has 17 residues. V trimming: 7 bases; J trimming: 2 bases; junction bases outside the gene matches: 12. The germline CDR1 and CDR2 sequences are SGHRS and YFSETQ. CDR3 residues: CASRRKTSGGAYNEQFF. CDR3 bases: TGCGCCAGCCGACGCAAAACGAGCGGGGGGGCCTACAATGAGCAGTTCTTC.

The V call is TRBV28, the J call TRBJ2-3, with 10 positions matching TRBD1. Germline V gene sequence: CDR1 MDHEN, CDR2 SYDVKM. The CDR3 contains 15 residues. The junction had 13 bases not matched to a gene; V was cut back by 8 bases and J by 8 bases. The CDR3 loop is CASLFDRGPGGTQYF. As DNA, the CDR3 is TGTGCCAGCCTCTTCGACAGGGGGCCAGGGGGTACGCAGTATTTT. Complete variable domain (other parts from reference TRBV28 and TRBJ2-3): DVKVTQSSRYLVKRTGEKVFLECVQDMDHENMFWYRQDPGLGLRLIYFSYDVKMKEKGDIPEGYSVSREKKERFSLILESASTNQTSMYLCASLFDRGPGGTQYFGPGTRLTVL.

This chain joins TRBV11-3 and TRBJ2-3, with 12 bases that match TRBD1. The V gene end was trimmed by 6 bases and the J gene end by 7 bases; junction bases not matched to a gene: 11. CDR3 length: 16 amino acids. From germline, CDR1 is SGHNT and CDR2 YENEEA. DNA for the CDR3: TGTGCCAGCAGTAACGCCGGGACAGGGGGCACGAATACGCAGTATTTT. Translated, it gives CASSNAGTGGTNTQYF.

J is TRBJ2-1 and V is TRBV7-8; D is undetermined. The V gene lost 5 bases and the J gene lost 4 bases, with 15 bases spanning the gap. This CDR3 is built from 15 residues. Germline CDR1 reads SGHVS; CDR2 reads FQNEAQ. As DNA, the CDR3 is TGTGCCAGCAGCCCCCAAGACGCGGTATACAATGAGCAGTTCTTC. Translation: CASSPQDAVYNEQFF.

The chain is built from TRBV11-2 and TRBJ2-2; a weak D match, TRBD1 (5 bases). This CDR3 contains 17 residues. In germline, CDR1 is SGHAT, CDR2 FQNNGV. Between the trimmed V and J ends, which lost 0 bases and 7 bases, there was a span of 18 bases. The CDR3 nucleotides read TGTGCCAGCAGCTTAGAAACGTACTGGCAGGGTGGCGGGGAGCTGTTTTTT. The encoded protein is CASSLETYWQGGGELFF.

The chain links TRBV7-8 to TRBJ1-6, with 8 bases identical to TRBD1. This CDR3 region has 15 residues. Trimming took 3 bases from V and 7 from J; bases not matched to a gene: 5. CDR1 is SGHVS, CDR2 FQNEAQ, per germline. The chain's CDR3 is CASSLLGQANSPLHF. The CDR3, as DNA: TGTGCCAGCAGCTTGCTGGGACAGGCAAATTCACCCCTCCACTTT.

CDR3: CASITSSNEQYF. The CDR3 DNA follows: TGTGCCAGTATCACTAGCAGCAACGAGCAGTACTTC. V usage is TRBV19 and J usage is TRBJ2-7; TRBD2 is a possible D gene (6 bases). In germline, CDR1 is LNHDA, CDR2 SQIVND (reference sequence). The CDR3 contains 12 residues. V was shortened by 7 bases and J by 5 bases, with 12 bases between the two germline ends.

The chain links TRBV27 to TRBJ1-5; TRBD1 aligns across 9 bases. V shed 1 base and J 1 base; nucleotides not matched to a gene: 11. The length of the CDR3 is 19 residues. Looked up from germline, CDR1 is MNHEY and CDR2 is SMNVEV (reference sequence). CDR3 in DNA: TGTGCCAGCAGTTTATTGGGGGACAGGGTATTATCGAGCAATCAGCCCCAGCATTTT. Its protein is CASSLLGDRVLSSNQPQHF.

The chain is built from TRBV6-1 and TRBJ2-5, with a weak D call TRBD1 (5 bases). The V and J ends lost 4 bases and 1 base respectively, with 16 bases between them. The germline V gene encodes CDR1 MNHNS and CDR2 SASEGT. The CDR3 sequence is 16 residues long. CDR3 DNA: TGTGCCAGCAGTGCTAAACTGACAGAACTCCAAGAGACCCAGTACTTC. This sequence encodes CASSAKLTELQETQYF.

The chain is built from TRBV5-4 and TRBJ2-7; 10 bases fit TRBD1. After removal of 5 bases from V and 6 bases from J, the junction contained 8 bases not matched to a gene. The CDR3 is 14 amino acids. The germline V gene has CDR1 SGHNT and CDR2 YYREEE (reference sequence). CDR3 in amino acids: CASRTTGGSGEQYF. CDR3 in DNA: TGTGCCAGCAGGACGACAGGGGGCTCCGGCGAGCAGTACTTC.

The chain employs TRBV30 and TRBJ1-5; 8 bases are shared with TRBD1. The J segment lost 4 bases and the V segment lost 5 bases, leaving 4 bases of the junction unmatched. The CDR3 totals 13 residues. Germline loops: CDR1 GTSNPN, CDR2 SVGIG (reference sequence). The CDR3 nucleotides read TGTGCCTGGGACAGGGGCGGGAATCAGCCCCAGCATTTT. Translation gives CAWDRGGNQPQHF.

The rearrangement uses TRBV29-1 and TRBJ2-5, with 7 bases that match TRBD1. Germline V gene sequence: CDR1 SQVTM, CDR2 ANQGSEA. The CDR3 runs to 12 residues. CDR3 in DNA: TGCAGTGCTGGGACAGCCCAGGAGACCCAGTACTTC. It encodes CSAGTAQETQYF.

The V and J genes are TRBV30 and TRBJ1-4, with no clear D. CDR1 GTSNPN and CDR2 SVGIG come from the germline V gene (reference sequence). V was cut by 1 base and J by 8 bases, with 20 bases left in between. The CDR3 is 16 amino acids. CDR3 sequence (DNA): TGTGCCTGGAGTGCCCCCGCCGAGGGAGGGTTGGAAAAACTGTTTTTT. This gives the protein CAWSAPAEGGLEKLFF. Based on the CDR3 plus reference TRBV30 and TRBJ1-4, the full variable domain is SQTIHQWPATLVQPVGSPLSLECTVEGTSNPNLYWYRQAAGRGLQLLFYSVGIGQISSEVPQNLSASRPQDRQFILSSKKLLLSDSGFYLCAWSAPAEGGLEKLFFGSGTQLSVL.

The chain employs TRBV4-1 and TRBJ2-3; no definite D call. Germline V lookup: CDR1 MGHRA, CDR2 YSYEKL. The CDR3 spans 16 residues. V was cut by 0 bases and J by 2 bases, with 12 bases left in between. The CDR3 DNA is TGCGCCAGCAGCCAAGATCGTCCCATACTCACAGATACGCAGTATTTT. It codes for CASSQDRPILTDTQYF.

In its sample, this clone was seen once. This chain joins TRBV2 and TRBJ1-1, with D unresolved. The CDR3 loop spans 12 amino acids. Germline loops: CDR1 SNHLY, CDR2 FYNNEI. V was clipped by 1 base and J by 11 bases, with 11 bases between them. The CDR3 sequence: CASSEVSGMAFF. In DNA form, the CDR3 reads TGTGCCAGCAGTGAAGTCTCAGGAATGGCTTTCTTT.

The chain recombines TRBV6-1 with TRBJ2-3, with 8 bases matching TRBD2. V shed 7 bases and J 5 bases; nucleotides not matched to a gene: 8. The germline gives CDR1 MNHNS, CDR2 SASEGT. The CDR3 runs 14 residues. The CDR3 bases are TGTGCCAGCAAAACGGGGGGGCCGGGAGATACGCAGTATTTT. Protein sequence: CASKTGGPGDTQYF.

This clone was observed once. The chain is built from TRBV5-1 and TRBJ1-4; TRBD1 might be the D (6 bases). Per the germline V gene, CDR1 is SGHRS and CDR2 is YFSETQ. This CDR3 has 14 amino acids. V was shortened by 6 bases and J by 4 bases, with 13 bases between the two germline ends. The CDR3 DNA reads as TGCGCCAGCACGCTACAGGGCCTTAATGAAAAACTGTTTTTT. Protein product: CASTLQGLNEKLFF. Drawing the rest from reference TRBV5-1 and TRBJ1-4, the complete variable domain is KAGVTQTPRYLIKTRGQQVTLSCSPISGHRSVSWYQQTPGQGLQFLFEYFSETQRNKGNFPGRFSGRQFSNSRSEMNVSTLELGDSALYLCASTLQGLNEKLFFGSGTQLSVL.

The rearrangement uses TRBV29-1 and TRBJ2-7; TRBD2 is a possible D gene (6 bases). Germline CDR1 reads SQVTM; CDR2 reads ANQGSEA. V lost 4 bases, J lost 0 bases, and 10 bases lay in between. CDR3 length equals 13 residues. CDR3 bases: TGCAGCGTTGTTTGGGACTCCTCCTACGAGCAGTACTTC. The encoded protein is CSVVWDSSYEQYF.

The chain couples TRBV7-8 to TRBJ1-4; 9 nucleotides line up with TRBD1. Looked up from germline, CDR1 is SGHVS and CDR2 is FQNEAQ. V lost 7 bases and J lost 3; bases outside the gene matches: 6. The CDR3 length is 15 residues. This CDR3 reads CASNKGTGPNEKLFF. The CDR3 DNA reads TGTGCCAGCAACAAGGGGACAGGGCCTAATGAAAAACTGTTTTTT.

The chain recombines TRBV5-1 with TRBJ2-1, with 8 bases matching TRBD2. The ends lost 4 bases at V and 1 base at J; junction bases unmatched: 4. CDR1 SGHRS and CDR2 YFSETQ come from the germline V gene. The CDR3 runs to 15 residues. The CDR3 loop is CASSLLAGSYNEQFF. CDR3 nucleotides: TGCGCCAGCAGCCTATTAGCGGGGTCCTACAATGAGCAGTTCTTC. The variable domain in full, with the rest retrieved from reference TRBV5-1 and TRBJ2-1, is KAGVTQTPRYLIKTRGQQVTLSCSPISGHRSVSWYQQTPGQGLQFLFEYFSETQRNKGNFPGRFSGRQFSNSRSEMNVSTLELGDSALYLCASSLLAGSYNEQFFGPGTRLTVL.

This chain uses TRBV15 with TRBJ2-6, with 8 bases matching TRBD2. This CDR3 region has 15 residues. V gave up 5 bases and J gave up 0 bases; unmatched junction bases: 0. Germline loops: CDR1 LNHNV, CDR2 YYDKDF (reference sequence). CDR3 in amino acids: CATSAGGSGANVLTF. Written as DNA, the CDR3 is TGTGCCACCAGCGCGGGGGGCTCTGGGGCCAACGTCCTGACTTTC.

J is TRBJ1-1 and V is TRBV11-2, with a tentative D call TRBD1 (6 bases). Germline-derived CDR1 and CDR2 are SGHAT and FQNNGV. The CDR3 consists of 14 residues. V gave up 5 bases and J gave up 5 bases, with 15 bases separating them. The CDR3 loop reads CASSPPTGRTEAFF. The CDR3 DNA follows: TGTGCCAGCAGCCCCCCAACAGGGCGGACTGAAGCTTTCTTT.

The V gene is TRBV2, the J gene TRBJ1-5; TRBD1 matches at 9 bases. The ends lost 2 bases at V and 6 bases at J; junction bases unmatched: 8. The CDR3 covers 16 residues. CDR1 and CDR2 (germline): SNHLY, FYNNEI. CDR3 protein: CASSEMLGQGVQPQHF. CDR3 bases: TGTGCCAGCAGTGAAATGCTGGGACAGGGTGTTCAGCCCCAGCATTTT.

This chain connects TRBV28 to TRBJ2-7, with a possible D match to TRBD2 (5 bases). Germline V lookup: CDR1 MDHEN, CDR2 SYDVKM. The V end was cut by 6 bases, the J end by 0 bases, with 6 bases between. The CDR3 spans 12 residues. The CDR3 nucleotides read TGTGCCAGCAGGGACTTCTCCTACGAGCAGTACTTC. Translation: CASRDFSYEQYF.

This chain links TRBV6-1 with TRBJ1-6, with D possibly TRBD1 on 6 matching bases. CDR1 MNHNS and CDR2 SASEGT come from the germline V gene. The CDR3 spans 13 residues. The V end lost 6 bases, the J end lost 6 bases, and 9 bases lay between the germline ends. The CDR3 nucleotides read TGTGCCAGCAGGACAGGACCTAATTCACCCCTCCACTTT. Amino acids: CASRTGPNSPLHF.

The J gene is TRBJ2-1, the V gene TRBV2; tentatively, D is TRBD1 (6 bases). This CDR3 comprises 15 residues. Germline CDR1 SNHLY, CDR2 FYNNEI. V lost 7 bases to trimming and J lost 6 bases, with 19 bases between them. CDR3 nucleotide sequence: TGTGCCAGCATCCCCCAACGTGCAGGGGTCAATGAGCAGTTCTTC. Translation: CASIPQRAGVNEQFF.

The gene calls are TRBV29-1 and TRBJ2-4; the D gene is possibly TRBD2 (7 bases). The CDR3 contains 13 residues. The germline CDR1 and CDR2 sequences are SQVTM and ANQGSEA. With 6 bases removed from V and 3 bases from J, the gap between germline ends came to 12 bases. The CDR3 bases are TGCAGCGTGGGGGGGCACGGCAAAAACATTCAGTACTTC. Protein sequence: CSVGGHGKNIQYF.

The chain recombines TRBV14 with TRBJ2-5, with 9 bases identical to TRBD2. The J segment lost 13 bases and the V segment lost 2 bases, leaving 14 bases of the junction unmatched. Germline values: CDR1 SGHDN, CDR2 FVKESK. CDR3 size: 15 residues. CDR3 nucleotide sequence: TGTGCCAGCAGCCAATATAGCGGGGGCCTCGTCTATCTGTACTTC. Translated: CASSQYSGGLVYLYF.